These T cell receptor beta chains were read from a single sample in a study of blood T cells in healthy people across ages. TCRdb redid the calling of the 5' RACE reads with MiXCR, one entry per CDR3 protein. The sample consists of approximately 900,000 distinct CDR3 sequences, roughly 50% of them appearing once. Sequencing was done on a sample of blood. These receptors all stem from a man between 25 and 39 years old in good health. Both conserved end residues are part of each CDR3. Fields, in order: V gene, CDR3 protein.

>TRBV5-6
CASSLGVVSYEQYF
>TRBV15
CATSRDARVITEAFF
>TRBV20-1
CSLGQGAQGYGYTF
>TRBV10-3
CAIGQGSYEQYF
>TRBV4-1
CASSPKVVGYNEQFF
>TRBV29-1
CSARDSSYEQFF
>TRBV10-3
CAISPGQENTGELFF
>TRBV20-1
CSASRLAGGSYEQYF
>TRBV7-2
CASSLALAGVPHEQYF
>TRBV5-6
CASSLDRHYGYTF
>TRBV2
CASSEPGGSSYNEQFF
>TRBV4-1
CASSHPIQGIQEAQYF
>TRBV20-1
CSARTGTTKNPYEQYF
>TRBV4-2
CASSQIGDRGGGYTF
>TRBV9
CASSVEGSHTYNEQFF
>TRBV24-1
CATSVHREVADTQYF
>TRBV7-2
CASSLRGDEQFF
>TRBV5-1
CASREAGYVEETQYF
>TRBV28
CASSPLGTETYEQYF
>TRBV4-2
CASSQDLGLGSYEQYF
>TRBV6-1
CASSESEDRPREQYF
>TRBV5-1
CASSRGGKMGNYRVYNEQFF
>TRBV5-1
CASSFSVRETQYF
>TRBV7-3
CASSPSPGGAYEQFF
>TRBV4-3
CASSQDFGVYEQYF
>TRBV6-1
CASRPKTSGGVYNEQFF
>TRBV7-3
CASSLLGAGGYNEQFF
>TRBV20-1
CSARLPGLAGPDTQYF
>TRBV20-1
CSARSQGAETQYF
>TRBV5-1
CASSQGLAEGRDEQFF
>TRBV4-1
CASSQDAAGTGSYEQYF
>TRBV5-1
CASSWTALDTGELFF
>TRBV12-3/TRBV12-4
CASSFSSGTSNQPQHF
>TRBV20-1
CSARDRWRGANEKLFF
>TRBV20-1
CSARAGQVSDTQYF
>TRBV20-1
CSARRGTSGNRLYEQYF
>TRBV7-2
CASSPWTGISSYEQYF
>TRBV18
CASSPEGLVTYGYTF
>TRBV7-9
CASSPEYF
>TRBV27
CASLPASGGIQETQYF
>TRBV19
CATGASEEFYNEQFF
>TRBV9
CASSVGGGGGLGEQFF
>TRBV5-5
CASNTHYGYTF
>TRBV20-1
CSAITGGFLSETQYF
>TRBV11-2
CASSTRRDRSNNEQFF
>TRBV24-1
CATSDPEERVYF
>TRBV27
CASRTGGRERNSPLHF
>TRBV9
CASSGEKGVSNEKLFF
>TRBV29-1
CSVASRRNTEAFF
>TRBV5-1
CASSLALAVYSTDTQYF
>TRBV12-3/TRBV12-4
CASSLVPYQPPGYTF
>TRBV21-1
CASSTQGLGGGGYTF
>TRBV30
CALQRGSQETQYF
>TRBV27
CASTLAGGGIYNEQFF
>TRBV3-1
CTSSISYEQYF
>TRBV27
CASSPHQIGSDTQYF
>TRBV27
CASSLKGTDNSEQYF
>TRBV27
CASSLTWEGEQYF
>TRBV4-2
CASSQDQGTGDEKLFF